Listed here are 20 T cell receptor beta chains from one sample, sequenced in a study of blood T cell repertoires in COVID-19. Sequenced by immunoSEQ multiplex PCR; TCRdb stores in-frame clones only, minus some. Of 140,000 to 150,000 clones in the sample, around 81% were seen once. Sequenced material: peripheral blood. The receptors shown here come from a woman between 40 and 50 years old with active or convalescent COVID-19.

The V call is TRBV6-5, the J call TRBJ2-3; TRBD1 agrees at 9 bases. The germline gives CDR1 MNHEY, CDR2 SVGAGI. The CDR3 sequence is 15 residues long. The V segment lost 8 bases and the J segment 2 bases; nucleotides outside the gene matches: 8. The CDR3 loop is CASRGTGHVTDTQYF. The CDR3 DNA reads TGTGCCAGCCGAGGGACAGGGCATGTCACAGATACGCAGTATTTT.

As to this clone: In the same sample, other DNA sequences code for this CDR3. The chain couples TRBV9 to TRBJ1-3; D not certain. CDR3 length equals 14 residues. Germline V gene data show CDR1 as SGDLS and CDR2 as YYNGEE. V was pared by 0 bases and J by 0 bases, with 4 bases between. The DNA for the CDR3 is TGTGCCAGCAGCGTAGGCAGCTCTGGAAACACCATATATTTT. Translated, it gives CASSVGSSGNTIYF.

The CDR3 region has the DNA TGTGCCAGCAGGGCACAGGGAGCCTATGGCTACACCTTC. Its protein is CASRAQGAYGYTF. This chain links TRBV28 with TRBJ1-2, with D maybe TRBD1 (6 bases). The CDR3 length is 13 residues. V was shortened by 6 bases and J by 4 bases, with 12 bases between the two germline ends. Germline loops: CDR1 MDHEN, CDR2 SYDVKM.

CDR3 sequence (DNA): TGTGCCAGTAGTGCGACAGGGGGAGGCAACTATGGCTACACCTTC. Protein product: CASSATGGGNYGYTF. V gene TRBV19 combines with J gene TRBJ1-2; 9 nucleotides align to TRBD1. CDR3 size: 15 residues. Germline V gene data show CDR1 as LNHDA and CDR2 as SQIVND (reference sequence). J was trimmed by 2 bases and V by 5 bases; bases with no gene match: 6.

The chain joins TRBV10-1 to TRBJ2-7; D may be TRBD2 (6 bases). The V and J ends lost 6 bases and 6 bases respectively, with 15 bases between them. CDR3 length equals 13 residues. CDR1 is WNHNN and CDR2 is SYGVQD in the germline V gene (reference sequence). As DNA, the CDR3 is TGCGCCAGCAGGCGGGACTTTGTGAGCGAGCAGTACTTC. Protein: CASRRDFVSEQYF.

V gene TRBV19 combines with J gene TRBJ1-5, with 9 bases fitting TRBD1. The CDR3 totals 18 residues. J lost 1 base, V lost 6 bases, and 13 bases had no gene match. Germline loops: CDR1 LNHDA, CDR2 SQIVND (reference sequence). CDR3 in amino acids: CASRGIGTGSRSNQPQHF. The CDR3 nucleotides are TGTGCCAGTAGGGGTATCGGGACAGGGTCTAGGAGCAATCAGCCCCAGCATTTT.

V gene TRBV10-2 combines with J gene TRBJ1-5; D may be TRBD1 (6 bases). With 0 bases removed from V and 5 bases from J, the gap between germline ends came to 8 bases. In germline, CDR1 is WSHSY, CDR2 SAAADI. This CDR3 region has 14 residues. CDR3 DNA: TGCGCCAGCAGTGAGTCGAAGGGGGATCAGCCCCAGCATTTT. Protein: CASSESKGDQPQHF.

This CDR3 is CASSLESREERFF. CDR3 sequence (DNA): TGTGCCAGCAGCTTGGAAAGCCGGGAGGAACGGTTCTTC. This chain links TRBV5-4 with TRBJ2-1; 7 positions match TRBD2. This CDR3 spans 13 amino acids. V was pared by 0 bases and J by 15 bases, with 9 bases of the junction left unmatched. The germline V gene has CDR1 SGHNT and CDR2 YYREEE (reference sequence).

The chain joins TRBV2 to TRBJ1-3; a possible D gene is TRBD1 (5 bases). V shed 9 bases and J shed 0 bases, with 9 bases lying between them. This CDR3 is 13 amino acids long. Germline-derived CDR1 and CDR2 are SNHLY and FYNNEI. The CDR3 sequence: CARQADSGNTIYF. CDR3 DNA sequence: TGTGCCAGACAGGCCGACTCTGGAAACACCATATATTTT.

The rearrangement joins TRBV6-2 or TRBV6-3 to TRBJ1-5, with D perhaps matching TRBD1 (5 bases). Germline CDR1 MNHEY, CDR2 SVGEGT. The V gene lost 6 bases and the J gene lost 4 bases, with 13 bases spanning the gap. The CDR3 loop spans 14 amino acids. The CDR3 region is CASSLTGTNQPQHF. DNA for the CDR3: TGTGCCAGCAGCCTTACCGGGACTAATCAGCCCCAGCATTTT.

This clone was picked up one time. This chain links TRBV28 with TRBJ2-7; TRBD2 matches at 7 bases. V shed 8 bases and J 5 bases; nucleotides not matched to a gene: 15. The CDR3 loop spans 15 amino acids. CDR1 and CDR2 (germline): MDHEN, SYDVKM. The CDR3 DNA reads as TGTGCCAGCCCTCCCCGGGGGAGGGTGTCCCACGAGCAGTACTTC. The encoded protein is CASPPRGRVSHEQYF.

The chain has TRBV11-2 and TRBJ1-3; D is unclear. CDR1 SGHAT and CDR2 FQNNGV come from the germline V gene. The CDR3 extends over 15 amino acids. Trimming pared 1 base from V and 0 bases from J, leaving 7 bases between. DNA for the CDR3: TGTGCCAGCAGCTTAGGCCCCAGCTCTGGAAACACCATATATTTT. Translated: CASSLGPSSGNTIYF. Full variable domain (rest looked up from reference TRBV11-2 and TRBJ1-3): EAGVAQSPRYKIIEKRQSVAFWCNPISGHATLYWYQQILGQGPKLLIQFQNNGVVDDSQLPKDRFSAERLKGVDSTLKIQPAKLEDSAVYLCASSLGPSSGNTIYFGEGSWLTVV.

This rearrangement joins TRBV5-1 to TRBJ2-7, with 9 bases matching TRBD1. Per the germline V gene, CDR1 is SGHRS and CDR2 is YFSETQ. CDR3 length equals 14 residues. The trim removed 9 bases at V and 4 bases at J, leaving 11 bases unmatched. In DNA form, the CDR3 reads TGCGCCACCACTGCCGGGACAGGGCCATACGAGCAGTACTTC. The encoded protein is CATTAGTGPYEQYF.

The chain links TRBV5-1 to TRBJ1-2, with a possible D match to TRBD1 (5 bases). Germline lookup yields CDR1 SGHRS and CDR2 YFSETQ. The CDR3 contains 13 residues. Trimming pared 10 bases from V and 6 bases from J, leaving 19 bases between. The CDR3 region is CAGRQGHRDGYTF. The DNA for the CDR3 is TGCGCCGGGAGGCAGGGCCACCGGGATGGCTACACCTTC.

The V call is TRBV5-1, the J call TRBJ1-6; weak D call: TRBD1 (5 bases). Trimming left V 0 bases short and J 8 bases short, with 6 bases between. The V gene's germline CDR1 is SGHRS and CDR2 YFSETQ. This CDR3 spans 13 amino acids. CDR3 sequence reads: CASSLETDSPLHF. The CDR3 DNA sequence: TGCGCCAGCAGCTTGGAGACAGATTCACCCCTCCACTTT.

This clone showed up just once. The chain couples TRBV5-1 to TRBJ2-3; 14 nucleotides agree with TRBD2. This CDR3 comprises 17 residues. The germline V gene has CDR1 SGHRS and CDR2 YFSETQ. V was pared by 0 bases and J by 6 bases, with 6 bases of the junction left unmatched. The CDR3 loop reads CASSLGLAGGPGDTQYF. The CDR3 DNA follows: TGCGCCAGCAGCTTGGGACTAGCGGGGGGGCCAGGCGATACGCAGTATTTT.

The V call is TRBV29-1, the J call TRBJ2-1; D perhaps matches TRBD1 (6 bases). The CDR3 has 14 amino acids. Germline V gene sequence: CDR1 SQVTM, CDR2 ANQGSEA. The V end was cut by 7 bases, the J end by 4 bases, with 17 bases between. The CDR3 nucleotides read TGCAGCGCCCGCGACAGGAACGGATACAATGAGCAGTTCTTC. Translating gives CSARDRNGYNEQFF.

This clone was observed a single time. The rearrangement joins TRBV18 to TRBJ1-5; D ambiguous. Germline values: CDR1 KGHSH, CDR2 LQKENI. Trimming removed 3 bases at V and 4 bases at J, with 10 bases between. The CDR3 has 14 amino acids. As DNA, the CDR3 is TGTGCCAGCTCACCCGATTCCCGGAATCAGCCCCAGCATTTT. Protein sequence: CASSPDSRNQPQHF.

The rearrangement joins TRBV5-1 to TRBJ2-5; 9 bases are a match to TRBD1. CDR1 and CDR2 from the germline V gene are SGHRS and YFSETQ. This CDR3 spans 15 amino acids. Trimming cost V 4 bases and J 4 bases; bases outside gene matches: 8. Here the CDR3 DNA reads TGCGCCAGCAGCCCGGGACAGGGTATTTCAGAGACCCAGTACTTC. This gives the protein CASSPGQGISETQYF.

The V call is TRBV4-3, the J call TRBJ2-1, with D possibly TRBD2 on 6 matching bases. Trimming took 3 bases from V and 8 from J, leaving 11 bases between them. The CDR3 loop spans 13 amino acids. Germline V lookup: CDR1 LGHNA, CDR2 YSLEER. CDR3 region: CASSQRRGDEQFF. CDR3 nucleotides: TGCGCCAGCAGCCAGAGGAGGGGAGATGAGCAGTTCTTC.